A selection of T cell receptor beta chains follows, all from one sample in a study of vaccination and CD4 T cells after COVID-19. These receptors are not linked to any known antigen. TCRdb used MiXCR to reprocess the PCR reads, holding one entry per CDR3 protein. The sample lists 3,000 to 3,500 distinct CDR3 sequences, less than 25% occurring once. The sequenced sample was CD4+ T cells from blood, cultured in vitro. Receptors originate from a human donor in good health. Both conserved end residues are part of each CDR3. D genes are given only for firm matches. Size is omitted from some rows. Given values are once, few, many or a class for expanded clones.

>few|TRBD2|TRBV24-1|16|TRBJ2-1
TGTGCCACCAGTGATACCGGACTAGCGGGACCAACAGTGCAGTTCTTC
CATSDTGLAGPTVQFF
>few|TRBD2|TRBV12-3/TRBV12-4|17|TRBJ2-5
TGTGCCAGCAGCGCCGGGACTAGCGGGGGGCCCCAAGAGACCCAGTACTTC
CASSAGTSGGPQETQYF
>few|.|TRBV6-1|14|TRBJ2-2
TGTGCCAGCAGTCGTATCGCGAACACCGGGGAGCTGTTTTTT
CASSRIANTGELFF
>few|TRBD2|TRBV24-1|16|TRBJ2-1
TGTGCCACCAGTGATACTACTAGCGGGTCTCACAATGAGCAGTTCTTC
CATSDTTSGSHNEQFF
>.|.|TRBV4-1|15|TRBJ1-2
TGCGCCAGCAGCCAATCATGGGAACCAAACTATGGCTACACCTTC
CASSQSWEPNYGYTF
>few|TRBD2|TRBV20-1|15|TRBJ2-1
TGCAGTGCTCATAACCCGGGACTAGCGCAGGGTGAGCAGTTCTTC
CSAHNPGLAQGEQFF
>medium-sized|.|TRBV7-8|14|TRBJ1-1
TGTGCCAGCAGCCTACGAGAGAGGAACACTGAAGCTTTCTTT
CASSLRERNTEAFF
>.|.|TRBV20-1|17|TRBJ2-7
TGCAGTGCTAGGGGCCCGACAGCTGGCGCGGGGACCTACGAGCAGTACTTC
CSARGPTAGAGTYEQYF
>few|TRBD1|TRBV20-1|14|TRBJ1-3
TGCGGCTCCGGGACAGGTGACTCTGGAAACACCATATATTTT
CGSGTGDSGNTIYF
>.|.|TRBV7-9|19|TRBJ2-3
TGTGCCAGCAGCGGCGGGTCGGCTCGGAATCATAAGTACACAGATACGCAGTATTTT
CASSGGSARNHKYTDTQYF
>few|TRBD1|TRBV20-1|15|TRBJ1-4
TGCAGTGCCTACGACAGGGGGCGCGATAATGAAAAACTGTTTTTT
CSAYDRGRDNEKLFF
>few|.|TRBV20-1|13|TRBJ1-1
TGCAGTGGAGGGTATCAACCGAACACTGAAGCTTTCTTT
CSGGYQPNTEAFF
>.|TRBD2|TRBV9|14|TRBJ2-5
TGTGCCAGCAGCGCCGAACCGGGACTAGCGATCCAGTACTTC
CASSAEPGLAIQYF
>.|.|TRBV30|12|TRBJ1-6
TGTGCCTGGAGGCGACTGAATTCACCCCTCCACTTT
CAWRRLNSPLHF
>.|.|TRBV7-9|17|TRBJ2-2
TGTGCCAGCAGCGCGTTTAAGGGAAGAGGGAACGCCGGGGAGCTGTTTTTT
CASSAFKGRGNAGELFF
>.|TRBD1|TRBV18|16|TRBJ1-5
TGTGCCAGCTCACCGCGACAGGGGGTGGGCAATCAGCCCCAGCATTTT
CASSPRQGVGNQPQHF